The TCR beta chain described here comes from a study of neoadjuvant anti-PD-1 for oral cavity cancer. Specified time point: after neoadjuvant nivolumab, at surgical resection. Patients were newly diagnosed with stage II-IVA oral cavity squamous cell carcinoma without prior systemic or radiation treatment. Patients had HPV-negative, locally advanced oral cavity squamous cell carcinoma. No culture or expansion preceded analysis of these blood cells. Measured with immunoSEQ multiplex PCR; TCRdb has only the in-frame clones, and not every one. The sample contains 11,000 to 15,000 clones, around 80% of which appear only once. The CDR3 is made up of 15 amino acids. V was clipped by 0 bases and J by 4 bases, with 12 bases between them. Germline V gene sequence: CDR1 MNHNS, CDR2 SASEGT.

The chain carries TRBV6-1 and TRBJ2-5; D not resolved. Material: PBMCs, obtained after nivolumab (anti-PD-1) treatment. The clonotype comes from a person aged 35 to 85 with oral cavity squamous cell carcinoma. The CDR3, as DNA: TGTGCCAGCAGTGAAGCGAGCTACGGAGTAGAGACCCAGTACTTC. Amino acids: CASSEASYGVETQYF.